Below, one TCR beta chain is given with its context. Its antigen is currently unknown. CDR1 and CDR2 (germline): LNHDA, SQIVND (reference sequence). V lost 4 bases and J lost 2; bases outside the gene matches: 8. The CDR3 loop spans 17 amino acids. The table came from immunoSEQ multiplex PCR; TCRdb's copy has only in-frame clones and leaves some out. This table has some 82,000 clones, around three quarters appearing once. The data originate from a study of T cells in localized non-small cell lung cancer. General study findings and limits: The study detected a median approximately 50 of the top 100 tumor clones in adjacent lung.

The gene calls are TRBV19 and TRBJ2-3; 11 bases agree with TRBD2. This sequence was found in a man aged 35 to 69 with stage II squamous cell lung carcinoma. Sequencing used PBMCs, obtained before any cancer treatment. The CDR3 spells CASSNTPLAGATDTQYF. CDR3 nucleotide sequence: TGTGCCAGTAGTAACACACCACTAGCGGGAGCCACAGATACGCAGTATTTT.